The 23 T cell receptor beta chains below were found in one sample sequenced in a study of shared clonotypes between healthy human individuals. Clones were sequenced by immunoSEQ multiplex PCR, and TCRdb holds only the in-frame ones, with some missing. The data hold approximately 1.1 million clones, with 70% to 80% observed a single time. The sample comprised memory CD4+ T cells from PBMCs. Regarding subset: CD45RA-negative fraction. The receptors shown here come from a man aged 18-30 years in good health. Some clones in this sample may be carry-over from other donors' samples.

This rearrangement joins TRBV5-4 to TRBJ2-2; possible D gene TRBD1, 5 bases. CDR3 length equals 13 residues. Germline V gene lookup returns CDR1 SGHNT and CDR2 YYREEE (reference sequence). V was pared by 4 bases and J by 4 bases, with 8 bases between. The CDR3 DNA follows: TGTGCCAGCAGCGCGACAGTCACCGGGGAGCTGTTTTTT. Its protein is CASSATVTGELFF.

The chain employs TRBV7-8 and TRBJ1-5, with D perhaps matching TRBD1 (5 bases). The V gene lost 5 bases and the J gene lost 3 bases, with 11 bases spanning the gap. Germline values: CDR1 SGHVS, CDR2 FQNEAQ. The CDR3 loop spans 14 amino acids. The CDR3, as DNA: TGTGCCAGCAGCCGTTTAGGGACCAATCAGCCCCAGCATTTT. It encodes CASSRLGTNQPQHF.

The chain uses TRBV7-2 and TRBJ2-3; D may be TRBD2 (6 bases). The CDR3 contains 15 residues. The ends were cut back, 5 bases at V and 10 bases at J, with 22 bases in the middle. Germline CDR1 reads SGHTA; CDR2 reads FQGNSA. The CDR3 here is CASSQQEGTSSAQYF. The CDR3 region has the DNA TGTGCCAGCAGCCAACAAGAGGGGACTTCAAGCGCGCAGTATTTT.

In the case of this clone: Other DNA sequences in this sample translate to the same CDR3. The chain couples TRBV7-9 to TRBJ1-4; D is unclear. Trimming stripped 1 base from V and 8 bases from J, with 5 bases between. This CDR3 contains 12 residues. Germline-derived CDR1 and CDR2 are SEHNR and FQNEAQ (reference sequence). The CDR3 DNA reads TGTGCCAGCAGCTTAGGTGGGGAAAAACTGTTTTTT. It is translated as CASSLGGEKLFF.

This chain uses TRBV27 with TRBJ2-1, with TRBD2 identical over 13 bases. Germline V gene data show CDR1 as MNHEY and CDR2 as SMNVEV (reference sequence). CDR3 size: 17 residues. J lost 9 bases, V lost 5 bases, and 13 bases had no gene match. CDR3 protein: CASSMRGLAGPGVEQFF. The CDR3 nucleotides are TGTGCCAGCAGTATGAGGGGACTAGCGGGGCCCGGGGTTGAGCAGTTCTTC.

This clone was counted ten times or more. This rearrangement joins TRBV10-3 to TRBJ1-2, with D tentatively TRBD1 (5 bases). The V gene's germline CDR1 is ENHRY and CDR2 SYGVKD. There are 12 residues in the CDR3. V shed 7 bases and J shed 3 bases, with 9 bases lying between them. The CDR3 bases are TGTGCCATCATGGGGGGGGACTATGGCTACACCTTC. This encodes CAIMGGDYGYTF.

V gene TRBV27 combines with J gene TRBJ1-1; D gene uncertain. This CDR3 comprises 17 residues. The germline V gene encodes CDR1 MNHEY and CDR2 SMNVEV (reference sequence). Trimming stripped 2 bases from V and 5 bases from J, with 21 bases between. The CDR3 nucleotides are TGTGCCAGCAGTTTAGGGGTCCGGGAGGGAGGCGTAACTGAAGCTTTCTTT. Residues: CASSLGVREGGVTEAFF.

In its sample, this clone was seen once. The chain has TRBV5-4 and TRBJ1-5; D might be TRBD1 (5 bases). V was clipped by 4 bases and J by 2 bases, with 16 bases between them. CDR1 is SGHNT, CDR2 YYREEE, per germline (reference sequence). CDR3 length: 16 amino acids. The CDR3 sequence: CASSPGTPDGNQPQHF. In nucleotides, the CDR3 is TGTGCCAGCAGCCCCGGGACCCCCGACGGCAATCAGCCCCAGCATTTT.

This rearrangement joins TRBV7-9 to TRBJ2-7; TRBD1 or TRBD2 may be the D gene (6 bases each). Germline CDR1 reads SEHNR; CDR2 reads FQNEAQ (reference sequence). CDR3 length: 16 residues. CDR3 DNA sequence: TGTGCTAGCGGCTTAGTCCTGGACAGTATCTCCTACGAGCAGTACTTC. Translating gives CASGLVLDSISYEQYF.

This chain links TRBV6-5 with TRBJ1-2, with D maybe TRBD1 (5 bases). This CDR3 region has 13 residues. V lost 0 bases and J lost 8, with 10 bases in between. The germline gives CDR1 MNHEY, CDR2 SVGAGI. For the CDR3, the DNA is TGTGCCAGCAGTTACTCAGTGGGGCGGGGCTACACCTTC. Encoded protein: CASSYSVGRGYTF.

The V and J genes are TRBV21-1 and TRBJ2-1; the table's D call of TRBD2 was not tested on the DNA. TRBV21-1 is a listed pseudogene. The CDR3 extends over 17 amino acids. CDR3 nucleotide sequence: TGTGCCAGCAGCCATACTAGCGGACCGGACTCCTACAATGAGCAGTTCTTC. Encoded protein: CASSHTSGPDSYNEQFF.

The genes are TRBV4-1 and TRBJ1-5; 7 bases are a match to TRBD1. Germline V gene lookup returns CDR1 MGHRA and CDR2 YSYEKL. CDR3 length equals 16 residues. Trimming at V came to 1 base and at J to 6 bases, leaving 9 bases not matched to a gene. CDR3 sequence (DNA): TGCGCCAGCAGCCAAGGGAGGACAGGACTAGGTCAGCCCCAGCATTTT. Residues: CASSQGRTGLGQPQHF.

In its sample, this clone was seen a few times. The V and J genes are TRBV28 and TRBJ1-1, with D possibly being TRBD1 (6 bases). With 5 bases removed from V and 11 bases from J, the gap between germline ends came to 21 bases. Germline CDR1 reads MDHEN; CDR2 reads SYDVKM. CDR3 length: 14 amino acids. CDR3 nucleotides: TGTGCCAGCAGTCCCCAACAGGGTTGGTCAGGTGCTTTCTTT. Translating it yields CASSPQQGWSGAFF.

This clone appeared once. In the same sample, other DNA sequences code for this CDR3. CDR3 sequence: CASSQVAGASTDTQYF. DNA for the CDR3: TGCGCCAGCAGCCAAGTGGCGGGGGCTAGCACAGATACGCAGTATTTT. The chain couples TRBV4-3 to TRBJ2-3; a weak D match, TRBD2 (7 bases). The CDR3 has 16 residues. V lost 1 base and J 0 bases, leaving 11 bases between the germline ends. Germline V CDR1 and CDR2: LGHNA, YSLEER.

The chain carries TRBV5-4 and TRBJ1-2; D gene uncertain. Germline V CDR1 and CDR2: SGHNT, YYREEE (reference sequence). CDR3 size: 15 residues. With 0 bases removed from V and 5 bases from J, the gap between germline ends came to 14 bases. The CDR3 loop reads CASSLVQDPRYGYTF. The DNA of the CDR3 is TGTGCCAGCAGCTTGGTCCAAGACCCCCGATATGGCTACACCTTC.

The J gene is TRBJ1-2, the V gene TRBV6-1, with 7 bases aligning to TRBD1. CDR3 length: 13 amino acids. After removal of 6 bases from V and 6 bases from J, the junction contained 7 bases not matched to a gene. Germline V gives CDR1 MNHNS, CDR2 SASEGT. The CDR3: CASRTTGEDGYTF. CDR3 nucleotide sequence: TGTGCCAGCAGAACTACAGGGGAAGATGGCTACACCTTC.

This rearrangement joins TRBV5-5 to TRBJ2-1; the match to TRBD2 covers 10 bases. Germline CDR1 SGHKS, CDR2 YYEKEE (reference sequence). CDR3 size: 16 residues. V was clipped by 4 bases and J by 7 bases; unmatched bases: 11. This chain's CDR3 is CASSPRTSGAENEQFF. The CDR3 nucleotides are TGTGCCAGCAGCCCCCGGACTAGCGGAGCGGAGAATGAGCAGTTCTTC.

This chain joins TRBV19 and TRBJ1-2; D not certain. Germline CDR1 and CDR2: LNHDA and SQIVND (reference sequence). V gave up 3 bases and J gave up 6 bases, with 11 bases separating them. The length of the CDR3 is 13 residues. CDR3: CASSIPGLHGYTF. The CDR3 nucleotides read TGTGCCAGTAGTATCCCCGGTTTACATGGCTACACCTTC.

The V call is TRBV5-6, the J call TRBJ2-2; no clear D gene. The germline V and J ends were trimmed by 7 bases and 7 bases, with 14 bases remaining between them. The length of the CDR3 is 13 residues. CDR1 is SGHDT and CDR2 is YYEEEE in the germline V gene. Here the CDR3 reads CASGRLSGGELFF. The CDR3 nucleotides read TGTGCCAGCGGTAGGCTATCCGGCGGGGAGCTGTTTTTT.

The genes are TRBV7-9 and TRBJ1-1; D possibly corresponds to TRBD1 (5 bases). Germline V lookup: CDR1 SEHNR, CDR2 FQNEAQ (reference sequence). This CDR3 is built from 14 residues. V lost 1 base, J lost 10 bases, and 16 bases lay in between. The CDR3 reads CASSLGTEKRGAFF. Here the CDR3 DNA reads TGTGCCAGCAGCTTAGGGACGGAAAAAAGGGGAGCTTTCTTT.

The CDR3 sequence: CAGRQGYEQYF. CDR3 in DNA: TGTGCCGGCCGACAGGGCTACGAGCAGTACTTC. The chain joins TRBV30 to TRBJ2-7; 7 bases map to TRBD1. V lost 8 bases and J lost 3; bases outside the gene matches: 4. The CDR3 is 11 amino acids. The germline V gene encodes CDR1 GTSNPN and CDR2 SVGIG (reference sequence).

The chain recombines TRBV30 with TRBJ2-5; 7 bases match TRBD1. Trimming cost V 4 bases and J 2 bases; bases outside gene matches: 4. The CDR3 covers 13 residues. Germline V lookup: CDR1 GTSNPN, CDR2 SVGIG (reference sequence). The CDR3 nucleotides read TGTGCCTGGAAGGGGGCACAGCAAGAGACCCAGTACTTC. It is translated as CAWKGAQQETQYF. Variable domain in full (rest from reference TRBV30 and TRBJ2-5): SQTIHQWPATLVQPVGSPLSLECTVEGTSNPNLYWYRQAAGRGLQLLFYSVGIGQISSEVPQNLSASRPQDRQFILSSKKLLLSDSGFYLCAWKGAQQETQYFGPGTRLLVL.

J is TRBJ1-5 and V is TRBV19; D gene uncertain. CDR3 size: 13 residues. V was cut by 1 base and J by 6 bases, with 7 bases left in between. Germline V gives CDR1 LNHDA, CDR2 SQIVND (reference sequence). For the CDR3, the DNA is TGTGCCAGTAGTATAGGTGGATCTCAGCCCCAGCATTTT. Translation gives CASSIGGSQPQHF.